One sample yielded the 26 T cell receptor beta chains listed below, sequenced in a study of blood T cell repertoires in COVID-19. Profiled with immunoSEQ multiplex PCR; TCRdb holds only in-frame clones, not every one. The sample consists of 87,000 or so clones, approximately 88% of them appearing once. Sequencing used peripheral blood. The source of these receptors is a man older than 75 with acute or convalescent COVID-19.

To note about this clone: The sample has other DNA sequences that encode this CDR3 too. V gene TRBV27 combines with J gene TRBJ2-7, with 8 bases lining up with TRBD2. The V segment lost 4 bases and the J segment 3 bases; nucleotides outside the gene matches: 2. Germline V lookup: CDR1 MNHEY, CDR2 SMNVEV (reference sequence). The CDR3 sequence is 13 residues long. The CDR3 coding sequence is TGTGCCAGCAGTTCAGGGACTAGCTACGAGCAGTACTTC. It is translated as CASSSGTSYEQYF.

The chain is built from TRBV18 and TRBJ1-3, with TRBD1 matching 8 bases. CDR3 size: 17 residues. Germline values: CDR1 KGHSH, CDR2 LQKENI. V dropped 6 bases and J dropped 0; count of bases not matched to a gene: 10. The CDR3 loop reads CASSADRAPSSGNTIYF. CDR3 bases: TGTGCCAGCTCGGCGGACAGGGCACCTAGCTCTGGAAACACCATATATTTT.

This clone was found once. A read error is likely, as this CDR3 ends without the conserved phenylalanine or tryptophan. The limits of the CDR3 on the DNA are not certain, so only TCRdb's listed CDR3 is given. This chain joins TRBV29-1 and TRBJ1-2; the table names TRBD1, a call not compared with the DNA. Germline V gene data show CDR1 as SQVTM and CDR2 as ANQGSEA. The CDR3 spans 8 amino acids, including both terminal residues. CDR3 loop: CSVDGQPR.

The V gene is TRBV7-9, the J gene TRBJ1-4; D gene ambiguous. The V gene's germline CDR1 is SEHNR and CDR2 FQNEAQ (reference sequence). The CDR3 sequence is 13 residues long. The V and J ends lost 1 base and 8 bases respectively, with 8 bases between them. The CDR3 reads CASSLGTQEKLFF. Here the CDR3 DNA reads TGTGCCAGCAGCTTAGGCACCCAGGAAAAACTGTTTTTT.

This sequence joins TRBV19 and TRBJ1-1, with TRBD1 identical over 8 bases. Germline values: CDR1 LNHDA, CDR2 SQIVND (reference sequence). This CDR3 is 15 amino acids long. V lost 3 bases, J lost 0 bases, and 3 bases stayed unmatched. CDR3 residues: CASSMDRALNTEAFF. CDR3 nucleotide sequence: TGTGCCAGTAGTATGGACAGGGCTTTGAACACTGAAGCTTTCTTT.

V gene TRBV2 combines with J gene TRBJ1-1; D is perhaps TRBD1 (6 bases). Germline V gene lookup returns CDR1 SNHLY and CDR2 FYNNEI. The length of the CDR3 is 14 residues. V lost 6 bases to trimming and J lost 4 bases, with 15 bases between them. The CDR3 here is CASRGTGQGTEAFF. The DNA of the CDR3 is TGTGCCAGCAGGGGCACGGGACAAGGCACTGAAGCTTTCTTT.

The sample holds a few counts of this clone. The V and J genes are TRBV30 and TRBJ1-1; TRBD1 is a possible D gene (6 bases). The V and J ends lost 0 bases and 7 bases respectively, with 12 bases between them. This CDR3 is built from 13 residues. Germline assignment: CDR1 GTSNPN and CDR2 SVGIG (reference sequence). Written as DNA, the CDR3 is TGTGCCTGGAGTGTACAGGGCCGAGGTGAAGCTTTCTTT. It encodes CAWSVQGRGEAFF. Supplemented by reference TRBV30 and TRBJ1-1, the full variable domain reads SQTIHQWPATLVQPVGSPLSLECTVEGTSNPNLYWYRQAAGRGLQLLFYSVGIGQISSEVPQNLSASRPQDRQFILSSKKLLLSDSGFYLCAWSVQGRGEAFFGQGTRLTVV.

The chain is built from TRBV15 and TRBJ2-4, with D tentatively TRBD2 (6 bases). Looked up from germline, CDR1 is LNHNV and CDR2 is YYDKDF (reference sequence). Trimming shortened V by 3 bases and J by 0 bases, and 9 bases separated the two germline ends. This CDR3 has 15 amino acids. The CDR3 loop is CATSRGGLAKNIQYF. The CDR3 nucleotides are TGTGCCACCAGCAGGGGGGGACTAGCCAAAAACATTCAGTACTTC.

V gene TRBV28 combines with J gene TRBJ2-7, with a tentative D call TRBD1 (6 bases). Germline assignment: CDR1 MDHEN and CDR2 SYDVKM. The CDR3 loop spans 13 amino acids. Trimming removed 2 bases at V and 3 bases at J, with 8 bases between. CDR3 nucleotides: TGTGCCAGCAGTTTAGAGGGACACTACGAGCAGTACTTC. The encoded protein is CASSLEGHYEQYF.

The chain recombines TRBV18 with TRBJ1-1; D is possibly TRBD1 (6 bases). V was shortened by 3 bases and J by 2 bases, with 10 bases between the two germline ends. The CDR3 consists of 14 residues. In germline, CDR1 is KGHSH, CDR2 LQKENI. Here the CDR3 reads CASSPQGSNTEAFF. The CDR3 bases are TGTGCCAGCTCACCCCAGGGGTCCAACACTGAAGCTTTCTTT.

The count of this clone is one. The chain employs TRBV4-3 and TRBJ2-1; D is undetermined. The CDR3 has 18 residues. CDR1 is LGHNA and CDR2 is YSLEER in the germline V gene. Trimming left V 0 bases short and J 0 bases short, with 15 bases between. The CDR3 is CASSQDLFAASSYNEQFF. In nucleotides, the CDR3 is TGCGCCAGCAGCCAAGATTTGTTTGCGGCAAGCTCCTACAATGAGCAGTTCTTC.

J is TRBJ2-2 and V is TRBV14, with D possibly TRBD2 on 6 matching bases. In germline, CDR1 is SGHDN, CDR2 FVKESK. Between the trimmed V and J ends, which lost 5 bases and 5 bases, there was a span of 18 bases. This CDR3 has 16 residues. The CDR3 protein is CASSSIAGGRTGELFF. The CDR3 coding sequence is TGTGCCAGCAGCTCCATAGCAGGAGGGCGTACCGGGGAGCTGTTTTTT.

This chain connects TRBV28 to TRBJ1-6; the match to TRBD1 covers 10 bases. J was trimmed by 7 bases and V by 5 bases; bases with no gene match: 5. The V gene's germline CDR1 is MDHEN and CDR2 SYDVKM. CDR3 size: 15 residues. CDR3 DNA sequence: TGTGCCAGCAGTCCCGGGGACAGGGGAAATTCACCCCTCCACTTT. This translates into CASSPGDRGNSPLHF.

The genes are TRBV3-1 (or the pseudogene TRBV3-2) and TRBJ1-1; D unclear. The CDR3 is made up of 16 amino acids. V was shortened by 0 bases and J by 5 bases, with 16 bases between the two germline ends. In germline, CDR1 is LGHDT, CDR2 YNNKEL (reference sequence). The DNA for the CDR3 is TGTGCCAGCAGCCAAGAGTCGACGGGTCGAGGGACTGAAGCTTTCTTT. Translation: CASSQESTGRGTEAFF.

The gene calls are TRBV4-3 and TRBJ1-2; 9 nucleotides agree with TRBD1. J lost 4 bases, V lost 2 bases, and 5 bases had no gene match. CDR1 and CDR2 (germline): LGHNA, YSLEER. The CDR3 extends over 15 amino acids. CDR3 sequence reads: CASSQFHRGLYGYTF. The CDR3, as DNA: TGCGCCAGCAGCCAATTTCACAGGGGGCTCTATGGCTACACCTTC.

The chain joins TRBV7-8 to TRBJ1-4; D might be TRBD1 (6 bases). V shed 5 bases and J shed 6 bases, with 13 bases lying between them. The CDR3 is made up of 14 amino acids. Germline V CDR1 and CDR2: SGHVS, FQNEAQ. CDR3 in DNA: TGTGCCAGCAGCCGTGGACAGAATTATGAAAAACTGTTTTTT. Residues: CASSRGQNYEKLFF.

The chain combines TRBV5-1 with TRBJ2-2, with 8 bases aligning to TRBD2. The CDR3 consists of 16 residues. V gave up 1 base and J gave up 3 bases; unmatched junction bases: 5. Germline V gene lookup returns CDR1 SGHRS and CDR2 YFSETQ. The CDR3 loop reads CASSLTVGRDTGELFF. The CDR3 region has the DNA TGCGCCAGCAGCTTGACGGTCGGGAGGGACACCGGGGAGCTGTTTTTT.

The chain is built from TRBV2 and TRBJ1-1, with 11 bases aligning to TRBD1. The J segment lost 8 bases and the V segment lost 4 bases, leaving 6 bases of the junction unmatched. This CDR3 has 14 amino acids. The germline V gene encodes CDR1 SNHLY and CDR2 FYNNEI. The CDR3, as DNA: TGTGCCAGCAGTGCCGGGACAGGGGGGGTGGAAGCTTTCTTT. It translates to CASSAGTGGVEAFF.

The J gene is TRBJ1-5, the V gene TRBV6-2 or TRBV6-3; D may be TRBD1 (5 bases). The CDR3 contains 15 residues. The germline CDR1 and CDR2 sequences are MNHEY and SVGEGT. Trimming took 6 bases from V and 3 from J, leaving 15 bases between them. The CDR3 spells CASSATGLSNQPQHF. The CDR3 DNA follows: TGTGCCAGCAGCGCTACAGGTTTGTCCAATCAGCCCCAGCATTTT.

V gene TRBV6-2 or TRBV6-3 combines with J gene TRBJ2-1; 8 bases fit TRBD2. Germline V gives CDR1 MNHEY, CDR2 SVGEGT. Trimming removed 5 bases from V and 1 base from J; junction bases left unmatched: 7. The CDR3 consists of 16 residues. The CDR3 DNA reads TGTGCCAGCAGTCAAGGACTAGCCCTATCCTACAATGAGCAGTTCTTC. Its translation: CASSQGLALSYNEQFF.

The chain employs TRBV24-1 and TRBJ2-2, with 10 bases lining up with TRBD1. The CDR3 sequence is 14 residues long. J was trimmed by 4 bases and V by 8 bases; bases with no gene match: 3. From germline, CDR1 is KGHDR and CDR2 SFDVKD. The CDR3 sequence is CATTGQGGTGELFF. The CDR3 nucleotides are TGTGCCACCACTGGACAGGGGGGCACCGGGGAGCTGTTTTTT.

The rearrangement links TRBV29-1 to TRBJ1-2, with TRBD1 matching over 7 bases. J gave up 4 bases and V 3 bases, and 2 bases lay outside the gene matches. This CDR3 is built from 12 residues. Germline CDR1 SQVTM, CDR2 ANQGSEA. The CDR3 nucleotides read TGCAGCGTTGAGAGGGGGCTCTATGGCTACACCTTC. Translating it yields CSVERGLYGYTF.

The sample holds one count of this clone. The rearrangement joins TRBV5-5 to TRBJ2-2, with 7 bases aligning to TRBD1. Losses at the gene ends were 4 bases for V and 3 bases for J; bases not matched to a gene: 6. Germline CDR1 and CDR2: SGHKS and YYEKEE (reference sequence). The CDR3 loop spans 15 amino acids. The CDR3: CASSRQGIDTGELFF. CDR3 DNA sequence: TGTGCCAGCAGCCGACAGGGTATCGACACCGGGGAGCTGTTTTTT.

Worth noting for this clone: The germline gene is not matched at one end of the junction; a read error may be the cause. The chain uses TRBV28 and TRBJ1-3, with D unclear. Germline V CDR1 and CDR2: MDHEN, SYDVKM. The CDR3 loop spans 15 amino acids. The CDR3 is CASSPGRGGGNIIYF. The CDR3 coding sequence is TGTGCCAGCAGCCCTGGACGGGGTGGCGGAAACATCATATATTTT.

The chain joins TRBV10-3 to TRBJ2-2; the match to TRBD1 covers 10 bases. V shed 5 bases and J 4 bases; nucleotides not matched to a gene: 7. The CDR3 has 16 amino acids. The germline gives CDR1 ENHRY, CDR2 SYGVKD. CDR3 sequence (DNA): TGTGCCATCAGTACCACCGGGACAGGGGTCACCGGGGAGCTGTTTTTT. Translated: CAISTTGTGVTGELFF.

J is TRBJ1-1 and V is TRBV5-6; 7 bases agree with TRBD1. The CDR3 runs 14 residues. Germline CDR1 reads SGHDT; CDR2 reads YYEEEE. V dropped 7 bases and J dropped 1; count of bases not matched to a gene: 7. CDR3: CASSTGAGNTEAFF. The CDR3 DNA follows: TGTGCCAGCTCTACAGGGGCCGGGAACACTGAAGCTTTCTTT.